A selection of T cell receptor beta chains follows, all from one sample in a study of cytomegalovirus exposure and HLA in healthy donors. Produced via immunoSEQ multiplex PCR; TCRdb's table is partial and in-frame only. The sample shows around 99,000 clones, about nine tenths of them seen only once. Material: PBMCs. The origin of the receptors is a woman in her late teens or twenties in good health and CMV-seronegative. CDR3s include the opening cysteine and the closing phenylalanine or tryptophan. Each record gives: V gene, D gene, J gene, CDR3 length, CDR3 protein. D genes are given only for firm matches.

TRBV7-2	.	TRBJ2-1	15	CASSLIRGSYNEQFF
TRBV5-4	.	TRBJ2-7	15	CASSLVGGATYEQYF
TRBV5-1	TRBD2	TRBJ2-5	18	CASSLGLAGGPDQETQYF
TRBV28	.	TRBJ2-1	16	CASSPLTDLTYNEQFF
TRBV7-2	TRBD1	TRBJ2-7	15	CASSFGTGPIYEQYF
TRBV9	TRBD1	TRBJ1-2	13	CASRGSTGPGYTF
TRBV5-1	.	TRBJ1-4	14	CASSLANGNEKLFF
TRBV5-6	TRBD1	TRBJ1-5	14	CASSWGQANQPQHF
TRBV9	TRBD1	TRBJ2-7	15	CASSVGQGASYEQYF
TRBV18	.	TRBJ2-6	18	CASSPYNRRGSGANVLTF
TRBV6-5	TRBD1	TRBJ1-6	14	CASISQGVDSPLHF
TRBV6-5	.	TRBJ1-2	15	CASSYLGRANYGYTF
TRBV6-6	.	TRBJ2-4	14	CASSYSTYGGVQYF
TRBV7-8	.	TRBJ2-3	12	CASSLAGGTQYF
TRBV18	.	TRBJ2-7	12	CASSPSGDEQYF
TRBV4-1	TRBD1	TRBJ1-1	16	CASSQALRGLDTEAFF
TRBV2	.	TRBJ2-3	16	CASSEVIADSTDTQYF
TRBV4-2	.	TRBJ1-3	15	CASRASLQARNSIYF
TRBV20-1	.	TRBJ1-4	11	CSASWGSNLFF
TRBV5-8	.	TRBJ2-5	16	CASSLGQEDLQETQYF
TRBV6-5	.	TRBJ1-1	14	CASSYSGAGGEAFF
TRBV10-3	.	TRBJ2-3	14	CAISAGTSTDTQYF
TRBV19	.	TRBJ1-2	15	CASSILGGQGYGYTF
TRBV27	TRBD1	TRBJ2-1	16	CASLRTGGSSRDEQFF
TRBV19	.	TRBJ1-2	15	CASSPHLLRGGGYTF
TRBV4-3	.	TRBJ2-5	15	CASSQEKLVGETQYF
TRBV2	TRBD1	TRBJ2-7	14	CASRRQGLSYEQYF
TRBV5-1	.	TRBJ1-1	17	CASSLARGDSRSFEEFF
TRBV28	.	TRBJ1-1	16	CASSPQLGGLLGEAFF
TRBV7-9	TRBD2	TRBJ2-7	13	CASSLAGGGEQYF
TRBV5-1	TRBD1	TRBJ1-5	16	CASSLWGTDSNQPQHF
TRBV9	.	TRBJ2-7	14	CASSATDRPYEQYF
TRBV4-2	.	TRBJ2-3	17	CASSQVGGQLVTDTQYF
TRBV28	.	TRBJ1-4	13	CASGARANEKLFF